This entry lists 21 T cell receptor beta chains sequenced from one sample in a study of T cell repertoires in cytomegalovirus infection. TCRdb called the reads again in MiXCR, with one record for every CDR3 protein. The sample consists of around 350,000 distinct CDR3 sequences, roughly 20% of them appearing once. The sequenced sample was PBMCs. These receptors were obtained from a human donor in good health (CMV status not recorded). Some clones in this sample may be carry-over from other donors' samples.

This clonotype occurred once. Its ends do not fully match the called genes, so a read error is possible. The chain carries TRBV7-2 and TRBJ1-4; D is ambiguous. CDR3 length equals 15 residues. Per germline, CDR1 SGHTA and CDR2 FQGNSA. CDR3 bases: TGTGCCAGCAGCTTATACGCACCGACAAATGAAAAACTGTTTTTC. Translated: CASSLYAPTNEKLFF. Combining the CDR3 with reference TRBV7-2 and TRBJ1-4 gives the whole variable domain GAGVSQSPSNKVTEKGKDVELRCDPISGHTALYWYRQSLGQGLEFLIYFQGNSAPDKSGLPSDRFSAERTGGSVSTLTIQRTQQEDSAVYLCASSLYAPTNEKLFFGSGTQLSVL.

This clonotype has just a few counts. The rearrangement uses TRBV24-1 and TRBJ2-3; 8 bases are shared with TRBD1. J lost 1 base, V lost 5 bases, and 7 bases had no gene match. Germline CDR1 and CDR2: KGHDR and SFDVKD. This CDR3 region has 16 residues. The chain's CDR3 is CATSVSQGARTDTQYF. The CDR3 nucleotides read TGTGCCACCAGTGTTTCTCAGGGGGCCCGCACAGATACGCAGTATTTT.

This clonotype was seen more than once but under ten times. J is TRBJ1-2 and V is TRBV20-1; D perhaps matches TRBD1 (6 bases). In germline, CDR1 is DFQATT, CDR2 SNEGSKA (reference sequence). This CDR3 has 13 amino acids. The CDR3 DNA is TGCAGGCCCCGGGGGCCATTAAACTATGGCTACACCTTC. Amino acids: CRPRGPLNYGYTF.

The genes are TRBV11-3 and TRBJ2-1; 12 nucleotides match TRBD2. CDR1 and CDR2 from the germline V gene are SGHNT and YENEEA. The trim removed 5 bases at V and 7 bases at J, leaving 6 bases unmatched. The CDR3 runs to 15 residues. CDR3 DNA sequence: TGTGCCAGCAGCGCGACTAGCGGGAGTATAAATGAGCAGTTCTTC. Amino acids: CASSATSGSINEQFF.

This clonotype appeared a few times. This rearrangement joins TRBV19 to TRBJ1-4; D not resolved. With 8 bases removed from V and 8 bases from J, the gap between germline ends came to 6 bases. Germline assignment: CDR1 LNHDA and CDR2 SQIVND (reference sequence). The CDR3 is 10 amino acids. This chain's CDR3 is CASGGEKLFF. The CDR3 DNA follows: TGTGCCAGTGGTGGGGAAAAACTGTTTTTT.

The V gene is TRBV5-1, the J gene TRBJ2-7; either TRBD1 or TRBD2 may fit D (5 bases each). This CDR3 has 16 residues. V was trimmed by 1 base and J by 0 bases, leaving 14 bases between them. Germline V gene sequence: CDR1 SGHRS, CDR2 YFSETQ. The CDR3 DNA reads as TGCGCCAGCAGCTTGTCCGGGGCGTATGGCTCCTACGAGCAGTACTTC. Translated: CASSLSGAYGSYEQYF.

The rearrangement uses TRBV7-6 and TRBJ1-5; D is possibly TRBD1 (5 bases). The CDR3 loop spans 14 amino acids. The germline gives CDR1 SGHVS, CDR2 FNYEAQ. Trimming pared 5 bases from V and 7 bases from J, leaving 15 bases between. The CDR3 sequence: CASSPRTTGQPQHF. In DNA form, the CDR3 reads TGTGCCAGCAGCCCACGGACAACTGGCCAGCCCCAGCATTTT.

Here the CDR3 reads CASSLAGPADTQYF. The CDR3, as DNA: TGTGCCAGCAGCTTAGCGGGACCAGCGGATACGCAGTATTTT. The rearrangement uses TRBV7-2 and TRBJ2-3; D could derive from TRBD1 or TRBD2 (5 bases each). Trimming removed 0 bases from V and 6 bases from J, with 10 bases in between. Germline V lookup: CDR1 SGHTA, CDR2 FQGNSA. This CDR3 region has 14 residues.

CDR3 loop: CASSPGINQPQHF. CDR3 DNA: TGTGCCAGTAGCCCAGGGATCAATCAGCCCCAGCATTTT. This chain connects TRBV19 to TRBJ1-5, with D possibly matching TRBD1 (5 bases). V shed 6 bases and J shed 3 bases, with 9 bases lying between them. The CDR3 spans 13 residues. Germline CDR1 and CDR2: LNHDA and SQIVND (reference sequence).

In its sample, this clonotype was seen many times. The gene calls are TRBV6-2 or TRBV6-3 and TRBJ2-1; 10 bases align to TRBD1. Germline loops: CDR1 MNHEY, CDR2 SVGEGT. The CDR3 has 17 amino acids. J lost 3 bases, V lost 4 bases, and 9 bases had no gene match. The CDR3 region is CASSSLPGQGNYNEQFF. CDR3 sequence (DNA): TGTGCCAGCAGTTCATTACCGGGACAGGGGAACTACAATGAGCAGTTCTTC.

The chain employs TRBV27 and TRBJ2-6; D not certain. Trimming cost V 5 bases and J 4 bases, with 9 bases left between them. There are 14 residues in the CDR3. The germline gives CDR1 MNHEY, CDR2 SMNVEV (reference sequence). The CDR3 coding sequence is TGTGCCAGCAGTCGCGTTTTAGGGGCCAACGTCCTGACTTTC. Protein: CASSRVLGANVLTF. The variable domain in full, with the rest retrieved from reference TRBV27 and TRBJ2-6, is EAQVTQNPRYLITVTGKKLTVTCSQNMNHEYMSWYRQDPGLGLRQIYYSMNVEVTDKGDVPEGYKVSRKEKRNFPLILESPSPNQTSLYFCASSRVLGANVLTFGAGSRLTVL.

This clonotype came up many times. CDR3: CASSGGGTAGPLNTEAFF. The DNA for the CDR3 is TGTGCCAGCAGTGGCGGGGGGACAGCCGGGCCCTTGAACACTGAAGCTTTCTTT. This chain joins TRBV6-1 and TRBJ1-1, with TRBD1 matching over 7 bases. V gave up 4 bases and J gave up 0 bases; unmatched junction bases: 14. This CDR3 is 18 amino acids long. CDR1 and CDR2 from the germline V gene are MNHNS and SASEGT.

About this clonotype itself: This may arise from a read error, as a much more abundant clone is one base away. The CDR3 protein is CAISLGQQENTEAFF. Written as DNA, the CDR3 is TGTGCCATCAGCCTAGGACAGCAAGAGAACACTGAAGCTTTCTTT. The V call is TRBV10-3, the J call TRBJ1-1; D perhaps matches TRBD1 (6 bases). CDR3 length equals 15 residues. The ends were cut back, 6 bases at V and 1 base at J, with 15 bases in the middle. Germline CDR1 ENHRY, CDR2 SYGVKD.

About this clonotype: Being one base from a much bigger clone, this may be a read error. This sequence joins TRBV7-2 and TRBJ2-3; no clear D gene. The V gene's germline CDR1 is SGHTA and CDR2 FQGNSA. The CDR3 contains 13 residues. Trimming pared 5 bases from V and 4 bases from J, leaving 10 bases between. The CDR3 is CTSSEQLPDTQYF. The DNA for the CDR3 is TGTACCAGCAGCGAGCAGCTACCAGATACGCAGTATTTT.

V gene TRBV20-1 combines with J gene TRBJ2-5, with unresolved D. CDR3 length equals 13 residues. The V end lost 3 bases, the J end lost 5 bases, and 13 bases lay between the germline ends. In germline, CDR1 is DFQATT, CDR2 SNEGSKA (reference sequence). The CDR3 DNA follows: TGCAGTGCTAGCCCGCCTAGTCTGGAGACCCAGTACTTC. Translated: CSASPPSLETQYF.

CDR3 nucleotides: TGTGCCAGCAGCCCAGCAGGCGTCTGGACTAGTATGGAGACCCAGTACTTC. This codes for CASSPAGVWTSMETQYF. This chain uses TRBV7-8 with TRBJ2-5; TRBD2 agrees at 7 bases. Germline V lookup: CDR1 SGHVS, CDR2 FQNEAQ. This CDR3 is built from 17 residues. V lost 5 bases, J lost 5 bases, and 17 bases stayed unmatched.

This clonotype came up a few times. This sequence joins TRBV2 and TRBJ2-1; D call uncertain. This CDR3 is 14 amino acids long. Trimming pared 1 base from V and 4 bases from J, leaving 8 bases between. Germline assignment: CDR1 SNHLY and CDR2 FYNNEI. The CDR3 spells CASSEVVVYNEQFF. CDR3 in DNA: TGTGCCAGCAGTGAAGTGGTAGTTTACAATGAGCAGTTCTTC.

This clonotype came up a few times. This chain connects TRBV19 to TRBJ2-1; no clear D gene. Trimming took 2 bases from V and 0 from J, leaving 5 bases between them. CDR1 is LNHDA and CDR2 is SQIVND in the germline V gene (reference sequence). CDR3 length equals 14 residues. The CDR3 reads CASSIMSSYNEQFF. The DNA for the CDR3 is TGTGCCAGTAGTATAATGAGCTCCTACAATGAGCAGTTCTTC.

The V call is TRBV4-1, the J call TRBJ1-3; D unclear. Between the trimmed V and J ends, which lost 0 bases and 0 bases, there was a span of 6 bases. This CDR3 spans 15 amino acids. Germline CDR1 is MGHRA and CDR2 is YSYEKL. CDR3 in amino acids: CASSQEASSGNTIYF. CDR3 sequence (DNA): TGCGCCAGCAGCCAAGAGGCTAGCTCTGGAAACACCATATATTTT.

This sequence joins TRBV2 and TRBJ1-5; 7 bases map to TRBD1. Germline CDR1 and CDR2: SNHLY and FYNNEI. The CDR3 runs 15 residues. J was trimmed by 7 bases and V by 0 bases; bases with no gene match: 6. CDR3 in amino acids: CASSEAQGSGQPQHF. The CDR3 DNA follows: TGTGCCAGCAGTGAAGCACAGGGGAGCGGACAGCCCCAGCATTTT.

The chain couples TRBV28 to TRBJ2-4, with 11 bases that match TRBD1. This CDR3 is built from 15 residues. V dropped 7 bases and J dropped 5; count of bases not matched to a gene: 7. The germline CDR1 and CDR2 sequences are MDHEN and SYDVKM. For the CDR3, the DNA is TGTGCCAGCACCCCCTCGGACAGGGGGCAAAACATTCAGTACTTC. It codes for CASTPSDRGQNIQYF.